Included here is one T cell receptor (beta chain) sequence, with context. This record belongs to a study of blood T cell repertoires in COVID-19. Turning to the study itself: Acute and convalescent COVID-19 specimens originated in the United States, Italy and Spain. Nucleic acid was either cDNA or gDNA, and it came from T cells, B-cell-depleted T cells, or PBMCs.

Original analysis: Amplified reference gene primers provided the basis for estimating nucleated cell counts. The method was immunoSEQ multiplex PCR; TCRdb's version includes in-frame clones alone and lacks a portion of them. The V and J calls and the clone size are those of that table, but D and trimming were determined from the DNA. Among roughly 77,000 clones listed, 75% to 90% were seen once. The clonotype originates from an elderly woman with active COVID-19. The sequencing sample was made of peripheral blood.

CDR3 loop: CASSPAGGNADTQYF. CDR3 in DNA: TGTGCCAGCTCACCAGCGGGAGGGAACGCAGATACGCAGTATTTT. This chain joins TRBV18 and TRBJ2-3; 9 nucleotides align to TRBD2. Germline lookup yields CDR1 KGHSH and CDR2 LQKENI. The junction had 4 bases not matched to a gene; V was cut back by 2 bases and J by 4 bases. The CDR3 totals 15 residues.